This T cell receptor beta chain was identified in a study of Graves' ophthalmopathy and Graves' hyperthyroidism. The authors amplified TCR beta CDR3 regions from RNA transcripts. HTBI primers were used in a first-round RT-PCR, which preceded a second-round multiplex PCR. TCRdb re-called the multiplex PCR reads through MiXCR, storing one row per CDR3 protein. The table lists fewer than 650,000 distinct CDR3 sequences, 22% of them singletons. This CDR3 has 14 residues. V lost 7 bases and J lost 0; bases outside the gene matches: 5. Germline assignment: CDR1 SNHLY and CDR2 FYNNEI. This clonotype was seen more than once but under ten times.

The rearrangement links TRBV2 to TRBJ1-2; 7 bases fit TRBD1. What was sequenced was peripheral blood. This TCR came from a woman under 30 with stable Graves' hyperthyroidism. Some clones in this sample may be carry-over from other donors' samples. This CDR3 is CASTRGPTNYGYTF. CDR3 sequence (DNA): TGTGCCAGCACGAGGGGGCCGACTAACTATGGCTACACCTTC.